Shown below are 27 T cell receptor beta chains from a single sample sequenced in a study of blood T cell repertoires in COVID-19. Sequencing was performed with immunoSEQ multiplex PCR; in TCRdb, only in-frame clones are kept and a portion is missing. The table lists about 240,000 clones, about 90% of them singletons. Sequenced input: peripheral blood. The origin of the receptors is a young man with COVID-19, enrolled during active disease.

The chain recombines TRBV6-5 with TRBJ1-6; no clear D gene. From germline, CDR1 is MNHEY and CDR2 SVGAGI. The CDR3 is made up of 13 amino acids. The ends were cut back, 11 bases at V and 0 bases at J, with 8 bases in the middle. CDR3: CASTSSYNSPLHF. Here the CDR3 DNA reads TGTGCCTCTACGTCCTCCTATAATTCACCCCTCCACTTT.

V gene TRBV14 combines with J gene TRBJ2-7, with TRBD1 as a possible D gene (6 bases). From germline, CDR1 is SGHDN and CDR2 FVKESK. The CDR3 length is 16 residues. Trimming stripped 2 bases from V and 1 base from J, with 15 bases between. The CDR3 reads CASSQPTGQLSYEQYF. The CDR3 DNA is TGTGCCAGCAGCCAACCAACGGGACAATTATCCTACGAGCAGTACTTC. The full variable domain, its missing parts supplied by reference TRBV14 and TRBJ2-7, is EAGVTQFPSHSVIEKGQTVTLRCDPISGHDNLYWYRRVMGKEIKFLLHFVKESKQDESGMPNNRFLAERTGGTYSTLKVQPAELEDSGVYFCASSQPTGQLSYEQYFGPGTRLTVT.

The chain joins TRBV5-6 to TRBJ1-5; D possibly corresponds to TRBD1 (5 bases). The CDR3 runs to 14 residues. Germline V CDR1 and CDR2: SGHDT, YYEEEE. The V end was cut by 4 bases, the J end by 6 bases, with 14 bases between. As DNA, the CDR3 is TGTGCCAGCAGCGGAGGGGTAAAGAGTCAGCCCCAGCATTTT. This encodes CASSGGVKSQPQHF.

This clone was observed once. V is TRBV5-4 and J is TRBJ2-2; weak D call: TRBD2 (6 bases). Looked up from germline, CDR1 is SGHNT and CDR2 is YYREEE (reference sequence). V was trimmed by 7 bases and J by 2 bases, leaving 21 bases between them. The CDR3 is 17 amino acids. Here the CDR3 reads CASAQISPGRNTGELFF. The CDR3 bases are TGTGCCAGCGCCCAGATTAGCCCCGGGAGAAACACCGGGGAGCTGTTTTTT. The full variable domain, with the rest looked up from reference TRBV5-4 and TRBJ2-2, is ETGVTQSPTHLIKTRGQQVTLRCSSQSGHNTVSWYQQALGQGPQFIFQYYREEENGRGNFPPRFSGLQFPNYSSELNVNALELDDSALYLCASAQISPGRNTGELFFGEGSRLTVL.

The genes are TRBV2 and TRBJ1-3; D may be TRBD1 (5 bases). V gave up 2 bases and J gave up 0 bases, with 8 bases separating them. The CDR3 is 15 amino acids. Germline loops: CDR1 SNHLY, CDR2 FYNNEI. The CDR3 reads CASSEMGLSGNTIYF. The CDR3 DNA is TGTGCCAGCAGTGAAATGGGACTCTCTGGAAACACCATATATTTT.

CDR3 sequence reads: CASSSGTGKNEQFF. The DNA of the CDR3 is TGTGCCAGCAGCTCCGGGACAGGCAAGAATGAGCAGTTCTTC. The J gene is TRBJ2-1, the V gene TRBV5-4; 8 positions match TRBD1. J gave up 7 bases and V 3 bases, and 6 bases lay outside the gene matches. The CDR3 contains 14 residues. CDR1 is SGHNT, CDR2 YYREEE, per germline (reference sequence).

This clone was seen only a few times. The chain uses TRBV6-6 and TRBJ1-1; TRBD1 agrees at 8 bases. CDR3 length: 15 residues. Looked up from germline, CDR1 is MNHNY and CDR2 is SVGAGI (reference sequence). The V segment lost 7 bases and the J segment 0 bases; nucleotides outside the gene matches: 7. This CDR3 is CASIQGATVNTEAFF. The CDR3 DNA reads TGTGCCAGCATCCAGGGGGCTACGGTGAACACTGAAGCTTTCTTT.

The rearrangement uses TRBV6-6 and TRBJ2-2; D is uncertain. The CDR3 extends over 14 amino acids. Germline loops: CDR1 MNHNY, CDR2 SVGAGI (reference sequence). V lost 5 bases and J lost 7, with 14 bases in between. The CDR3 sequence is CASSRTEPYGELFF. The CDR3 DNA reads as TGTGCCAGCAGTCGGACGGAGCCTTACGGGGAGCTGTTTTTT.

J is TRBJ1-3 and V is TRBV14; D uncertain. The V end lost 0 bases, the J end lost 3 bases, and 6 bases lay between the germline ends. The CDR3 has 14 residues. Germline V lookup: CDR1 SGHDN, CDR2 FVKESK. The CDR3 DNA reads TGTGCCAGCAGCCAAGATTATGTTGGAAACACCATATATTTT. This encodes CASSQDYVGNTIYF.

This chain uses TRBV11-2 with TRBJ1-6; D is unclear. Trimming stripped 0 bases from V and 9 bases from J, with 15 bases between. Germline-derived CDR1 and CDR2 are SGHAT and FQNNGV. This CDR3 comprises 16 residues. CDR3 coding DNA: TGTGCCAGCAGCTTAGAGCGGTCCCCCGCGGTTTCACCCCTCCACTTT. Protein sequence: CASSLERSPAVSPLHF.

The rearrangement links TRBV9 to TRBJ1-2; a weak D match, TRBD1 (5 bases). The CDR3 contains 13 residues. Trimming removed 3 bases at V and 12 bases at J, with 18 bases between. CDR1 is SGDLS and CDR2 is YYNGEE in the germline V gene. The CDR3 region is CASSATREGSHTF. In nucleotides, the CDR3 is TGTGCCAGCAGCGCCACCCGGGAGGGGAGCCACACCTTC.

This chain uses TRBV15 with TRBJ1-5; 7 bases are shared with TRBD1. The CDR3 loop spans 19 amino acids. Unmatched junction bases numbered 13, after V lost 2 bases and J lost 0 bases. From germline, CDR1 is LNHNV and CDR2 YYDKDF (reference sequence). In nucleotides, the CDR3 is TGTGCCACCAGCAGAAAGGTAAAGGGGGCCCTCCTTAGCAATCAGCCCCAGCATTTT. Its protein product is CATSRKVKGALLSNQPQHF.

This clone is a singleton in its sample. The chain carries TRBV5-5 and TRBJ2-7; D perhaps matches TRBD1 (6 bases). Germline V lookup: CDR1 SGHKS, CDR2 YYEKEE (reference sequence). V lost 5 bases to trimming and J lost 3 bases, with 15 bases between them. This CDR3 region has 14 residues. CDR3 nucleotides: TGTGCCAGCAGGCCGGGGCAGGGGTTCTACGAGCAGTACTTC. Encoded protein: CASRPGQGFYEQYF.

The chain combines TRBV5-1 with TRBJ2-1; weak D call: TRBD1 (5 bases). CDR1 and CDR2 from the germline V gene are SGHRS and YFSETQ. The length of the CDR3 is 15 residues. V lost 0 bases and J lost 3, with 10 bases in between. CDR3 sequence: CASSLGPGNYNEQFF. In DNA form, the CDR3 reads TGCGCCAGCAGCTTGGGGCCAGGGAACTACAATGAGCAGTTCTTC. The whole variable domain, filled in from reference TRBV5-1 and TRBJ2-1, reads KAGVTQTPRYLIKTRGQQVTLSCSPISGHRSVSWYQQTPGQGLQFLFEYFSETQRNKGNFPGRFSGRQFSNSRSEMNVSTLELGDSALYLCASSLGPGNYNEQFFGPGTRLTVL.

V is TRBV30 and J is TRBJ1-4; TRBD1 matches at 8 bases. CDR3 length: 12 residues. Germline V gives CDR1 GTSNPN, CDR2 SVGIG (reference sequence). Trimming at V came to 8 bases and at J to 4 bases, leaving 3 bases not matched to a gene. This CDR3 reads CAGQGRNEKLFF. CDR3 DNA: TGTGCCGGACAGGGCCGTAATGAAAAACTGTTTTTT.

This chain uses TRBV19 with TRBJ1-2, with 10 positions matching TRBD1. The CDR3 contains 13 residues. Germline V lookup: CDR1 LNHDA, CDR2 SQIVND (reference sequence). V lost 8 bases, J lost 8 bases, and 8 bases stayed unmatched. The CDR3 loop is CASALGQGSGYTF. The DNA of the CDR3 is TGTGCCAGTGCTCTGGGACAGGGGAGCGGCTACACCTTC.

This sequence joins TRBV18 and TRBJ2-2, with D possibly TRBD2 on 6 matching bases. Trimming took 3 bases from V and 2 from J, leaving 13 bases between them. Germline-derived CDR1 and CDR2 are KGHSH and LQKENI. The CDR3 extends over 16 amino acids. The DNA for the CDR3 is TGTGCCAGCTCACCGATGGCAGGGACTAACACCGGGGAGCTGTTTTTT. This sequence encodes CASSPMAGTNTGELFF.

The count of this clone is one. The gene calls are TRBV6-5 and TRBJ2-3, with D maybe TRBD2 (7 bases). In germline, CDR1 is MNHEY, CDR2 SVGAGI. V was shortened by 5 bases and J by 10 bases, with 10 bases between the two germline ends. There are 11 residues in the CDR3. CDR3 region: CASSRGGAQYF. Written as DNA, the CDR3 is TGTGCCAGCAGTAGGGGGGGGGCGCAGTATTTT.

The V call is TRBV9, the J call TRBJ1-1; D is ambiguous. In germline, CDR1 is SGDLS, CDR2 YYNGEE. Trimming pared 0 bases from V and 2 bases from J, leaving 8 bases between. The CDR3 length is 14 residues. The CDR3 region is CASSVDGENTEAFF. The CDR3 DNA reads as TGTGCCAGCAGCGTAGATGGAGAAAACACTGAAGCTTTCTTT.

The rearrangement links TRBV9 to TRBJ2-3; TRBD2 agrees at 8 bases. V was pared by 0 bases and J by 5 bases, with 8 bases of the junction left unmatched. Germline lookup yields CDR1 SGDLS and CDR2 YYNGEE. The CDR3 contains 16 residues. CDR3 protein: CASSVGYRGGQDTQYF. The CDR3 DNA is TGTGCCAGCAGCGTAGGTTATCGGGGGGGCCAAGATACGCAGTATTTT.

As concerns this clone: In the same sample, other DNA sequences code for this CDR3. This chain connects TRBV5-1 to TRBJ2-2; possibly TRBD1 for D (5 bases). The germline V and J ends were trimmed by 0 bases and 2 bases, with 8 bases remaining between them. The CDR3 length is 15 residues. The germline V gene has CDR1 SGHRS and CDR2 YFSETQ. The CDR3 is CASSLAQGNTGELFF. DNA of the CDR3: TGCGCCAGCAGCTTGGCCCAGGGCAACACCGGGGAGCTGTTTTTT.

The V call is TRBV18, the J call TRBJ2-1; the match to TRBD2 covers 8 bases. Trimming cost V 6 bases and J 0 bases; bases outside gene matches: 13. The CDR3 totals 18 residues. Germline values: CDR1 KGHSH, CDR2 LQKENI. CDR3 in amino acids: CASSPSTRGGPSYNEQFF. CDR3 bases: TGTGCCAGCTCGCCCTCGACTCGCGGGGGGCCCTCCTACAATGAGCAGTTCTTC.

DNA of the CDR3: TGTGCCAGCGGGACCCGGACAGGGGGTACCGGGGAGCTGTTTTTT. Protein sequence: CASGTRTGGTGELFF. The rearrangement joins TRBV7-2 to TRBJ2-2, with 10 bases lining up with TRBD1. V trimming: 8 bases; J trimming: 5 bases; junction bases outside the gene matches: 8. CDR1 and CDR2 (germline): SGHTA, FQGNSA. The CDR3 contains 15 residues.

This chain connects TRBV7-2 to TRBJ1-1, with D possibly TRBD1 on 6 matching bases. Trimming took 2 bases from V and 7 from J, leaving 20 bases between them. Germline loops: CDR1 SGHTA, CDR2 FQGNSA. The CDR3 totals 16 residues. Here the CDR3 DNA reads TGTGCCAGCAGCTTATATCCTCAAGGGGGAACCTTTGAAGCTTTCTTT. Translating gives CASSLYPQGGTFEAFF.

The V call is TRBV21-1, the J call TRBJ2-5; TRBD1, the table's D call, lacks a check against the DNA. TRBV21-1 is a documented pseudogene. The CDR3 runs to 14 residues. DNA for the CDR3: TGTGCCAGCAGCCCGACAGGGGCGCTCGAGACCCAGTACTTC. It codes for CASSPTGALETQYF.

This clone turned up a few times. CDR3 sequence reads: CASGPGLAGINEQYF. The CDR3 DNA reads as TGTGCCAGCGGACCAGGACTAGCGGGGATCAACGAGCAGTACTTC. The rearrangement joins TRBV5-4 to TRBJ2-7, with 12 bases aligning to TRBD2. V lost 7 bases to trimming and J lost 5 bases; unmatched junction nucleotides: 10. Germline V CDR1 and CDR2: SGHNT, YYREEE (reference sequence). The CDR3 runs to 15 residues. Based on the CDR3 plus reference TRBV5-4 and TRBJ2-7, the full variable domain is ETGVTQSPTHLIKTRGQQVTLRCSSQSGHNTVSWYQQALGQGPQFIFQYYREEENGRGNFPPRFSGLQFPNYSSELNVNALELDDSALYLCASGPGLAGINEQYFGPGTRLTVT.

In DNA, the CDR3 is TGCGCCAGCAGCCAATTTTCCTCCAGTTTGGTGCGGCGCACAGATACGCAGTATTTT. Translation: CASSQFSSSLVRRTDTQYF. The V call is TRBV4-1, the J call TRBJ2-3; D gene uncertain. The CDR3 is made up of 19 amino acids. Trimming removed 2 bases from V and 1 base from J, with 22 bases in between. The V gene's germline CDR1 is MGHRA and CDR2 YSYEKL.